This T cell receptor (beta chain) stems from a study of identical twins. In TCRdb, the 5' RACE reads were re-called with MiXCR into one record per CDR3 protein. The repertoire holds about 530,000 distinct CDR3 sequences, with about 22% as singletons. These sequences were also reported in another study, on yellow fever vaccine responses in identical twins.

This TCR derives from a woman in her late teens or twenties in good health. Sample: CD4+ T cells sorted from blood.

Here the CDR3 DNA reads TGTGCCAGCAGCTTATCGTTTCCGGACAGATCGGAGCAGTACGTC. Translation gives CASSLSFPDRSEQYV. The rearrangement uses TRBV7-9 and TRBJ2-7; D might be TRBD1 (6 bases). The CDR3 loop spans 15 amino acids. Trimming removed 2 bases from V and 7 bases from J, with 18 bases in between. Germline V gene lookup returns CDR1 SEHNR and CDR2 FQNEAQ (reference sequence).